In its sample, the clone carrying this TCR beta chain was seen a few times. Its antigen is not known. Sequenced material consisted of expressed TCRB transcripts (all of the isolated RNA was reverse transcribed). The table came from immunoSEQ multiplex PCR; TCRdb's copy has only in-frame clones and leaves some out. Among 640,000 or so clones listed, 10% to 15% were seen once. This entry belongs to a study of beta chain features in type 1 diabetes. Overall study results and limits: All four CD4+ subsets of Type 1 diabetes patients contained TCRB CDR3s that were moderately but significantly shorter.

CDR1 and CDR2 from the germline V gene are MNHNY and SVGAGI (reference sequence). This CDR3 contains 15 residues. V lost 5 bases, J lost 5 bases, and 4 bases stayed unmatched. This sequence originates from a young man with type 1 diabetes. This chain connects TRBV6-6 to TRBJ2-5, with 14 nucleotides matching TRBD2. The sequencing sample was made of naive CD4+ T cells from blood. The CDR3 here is CASSGLAGGRETQYF. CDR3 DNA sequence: TGTGCCAGCAGTGGACTAGCGGGGGGCCGGGAGACCCAGTACTTC.